This T cell receptor beta chain was observed in a study of shared clonotypes between healthy human individuals (dated by TCRdb to 2020 to 2021). For the wider study: The cohort comprised a couple of women and three men aged 18 to 49 years. For each donor, CD4 naive and CD4 memory were each given three plates, CD8 naive was given two plates, and CD8 memory was given one plate. Blood TCR repertoires of five healthy adults were deeply sequenced to estimate repertoire size and the extent of clonotype sharing between individuals. To increase sequencing depth and limit assay-specific biases, different laboratories used diverse techniques to prepare libraries and sequence TCR repertoires. Per donor, leukapheresis produced somewhere between about 0.8 and 9 billion PBMCs.

A remark on this clone: Which antigen it targets is not known. Per-base quality was not reported, and no clone a single base away is much larger than it.

The donors were healthy, HIV-negative adults who had no recently reported acute infections or vaccinations. All donors were Caucasian adults living in Nashville, Tennessee, USA. Magnetic negative selection was used to enrich CD4+ T cells, after which naive cells were positively selected on CD45RA and the negative fraction became the memory subset. Blood was obtained by leukapheresis, after which PBMCs were separated by Ficoll-Histopaque density gradient centrifugation and cryopreserved in liquid nitrogen vapor phase. Analytical flow cytometry was used to check the purity and quantity of every magnetically sorted T cell population. Genomic DNA was isolated from each sorted fraction and quantified by UV absorbance on a Nanodrop 2000c. Trimming at the junction amounts to 2 bases on V and 6 bases on J, and the germline ends lie 14 bases apart. There are 16 amino acids in the CDR3, from cysteine to phenylalanine inclusive. Only the CDR3 region is kept as DNA, spanning 48 bases read in frame from base 1. CDR1 is given as MNHNS and CDR2 as SASEGT, both from the germline V gene.

Using the deep immunoSEQ assay, TCR CDR3 regions were amplified from genomic DNA by multiplex PCR. For each cell subset, the extracted genomic DNA was distributed evenly across all wells of several immunoSEQ 96-well plates, and each plate served as one replicate. For sorted subsets, each replicate PCR was loaded with 200 to 250 ng genomic DNA, equivalent to 30,000 to 35,000 T cell genomes. Purified libraries were measured with a Qubit 3.0 fluorometer, size-checked on a Bioanalyzer 2100, and measured again with the KAPA Library Quantification kit. Every immunoSEQ 96-well plate was sequenced on a separate single-read 150-cycle Illumina NextSeq 550 flow cell. The authors' analysis ran thus. Because the immunoSEQ output held only junctional sequences and lacked quality scores, the filtering could not match the filtering applied to full-length reads. To assign V/J genes and CDR3, sequences were annotated against IMGT germline references using PyIR, a Python wrapper for IgBLAST v1.9. Reads were removed for weak V/J assignments (E-value above 1e-6), missing CDR3, stop codons, out-of-frame junctions, or ambiguous translated residues. V3J clonotypes were defined as sequences sharing the same inferred V gene, J gene, and CDR3 amino acid sequence. Percentage overlap between repertoires was computed as shared unique clonotypes divided by the size of the smaller repertoire. Repertoire richness was assessed with RTK rarefaction, the Chao1 estimator, and Recon v2.1 estimates of unobserved clonotypes. Generation probabilities were computed with OLGA for all TCRbeta clonotypes obtained by the gDNA method from a handful of donors. In its TCRdb copy, this immuneACCESS table keeps in-frame sequences only and misses some clones. Where compared with another copy, unresolved V genes explain less than half of these, and the others have no known cause. The V and J calls and clone size come from that table; D and trimming were worked out from the DNA. The sample yields about 980,000 clones; 60% to 85% were counted once. The ten largest clones add up to over 1.3% of the sample.

Paper-wide results and their limitations: The genetic and exposure-history diversity represented was limited by the small number of donors. Incomplete sequencing was indicated by rarefaction of sorted-subset datasets, despite the large sequencing depth. Pairwise subsampling led to the expectation that sequencing depth would affect the degree of clonotype sharing among donors. Only blood was sampled, and tissue TCR repertoires likely differ from those in blood. About 5% of naive CD4, 3% to 3.5% of naive CD8, roughly 2.5% of memory CD4, and about 0.4% of memory CD8 clonotypes were shared across several donors. Naive subsets generally had larger estimated clonotype richness than memory subsets. Compared with non-shared clonotypes, the clonotypes found in all four sorted-subset donors had higher generation probabilities.

This clonotype originated in a man between 18 and 35 years old in good health. Recombination joined TRBV6-1 with TRBJ1-6; too little of a D gene remains to name it. Sequencing input: memory CD4+ T cells sorted from blood. The cell subset or site label corresponds to: CD45RA-negative fraction. The nucleotide sequence is TGTGCCAGCAGTGAACGGTTTCCGGGGTCTAATTCACCCCTCCACTTT. Translated, this gives CASSERFPGSNSPLHF.